A single T cell receptor beta chain is shown here with its context. The antigen remains undetermined. From germline, CDR1 is SQVTM and CDR2 ANQGSEA. V lost 1 base, J lost 6 bases, and 6 bases lay in between. CDR3 size: 11 residues. The sample originates from a study of CD8 T cells in ankylosing spondylitis. Findings and limits, study-wide: Matched synovial fluid from ankylosing spondylitis patients was reported to be enriched for disease-linked clones. Disease-linked clones, CD8+, were relatively rare in peripheral blood. For ankylosing spondylitis blood, a TCR beta motif of about eight highly homologous variants appeared characteristic.

Quantitative 5'-RACE with molecular barcodes generated TCR beta libraries. One entry per CDR3 protein, called by TCRdb with MiXCR from the 5' RACE reads. The table lists about 400,000 distinct CDR3 sequences, roughly 22% of them singletons. V is TRBV29-1 and J is TRBJ1-1; D possibly corresponds to TRBD1 (5 bases). This sequence was found in a male donor with ankylosing spondylitis or in good health (not recorded which). Specimen: blood, either unsorted or a sorted T cell fraction (not recorded which). The DNA of the CDR3 is TGCAGCGTTGAAGGCAGGGCTGAAGCTTTCTTT. It codes for CSVEGRAEAFF.